The clone carrying this TCR beta chain occurred many times. What it recognizes is unknown. These data originate in a study of regulatory T cells in long-lasting Graves disease. Study-wide findings and caveats: Persistent Graves' disease cases displayed lower TCR diversity than newly diagnosed ones.

Arm-PCR of CDR3 regions with iRepertoire HTBI primers generated TCR beta libraries. TCRdb re-called the multiplex PCR reads with MiXCR, one entry per CDR3 protein. The repertoire consists of approximately 380,000 distinct CDR3 sequences, with roughly 20% occurring once and the leading ten covering roughly 20%. Germline loops: CDR1 MDHEN, CDR2 SYDVKM. This CDR3 contains 15 residues. With 5 bases removed from V and 9 bases from J, the gap between germline ends came to 22 bases. Time point given: persistent/refractory GD, antithyroid drugs over 5 years with positive TRAb. Isolated PBMC RNA provided the starting material for the TCR library. An endocrinology department in Xi'an, China, supplied the patients.

The genes are TRBV28 and TRBJ2-5; possibly TRBD2 for D (6 bases). This clonotype was obtained from a female donor with Graves disease. Material: peripheral blood mononuclear cells (PBMCs), obtained when the disease was refractory, from a patient treated with antithyroid drugs. This chain's CDR3 is CASSPGTVGKRAQYF. CDR3 coding DNA: TGTGCCAGCAGTCCCGGGACTGTCGGCAAGCGGGCCCAGTACTTC.